The TCR beta chain under discussion was sequenced for a study of shared clonotypes between healthy human individuals. Assay used: immunoSEQ multiplex PCR; TCRdb lists only in-frame clones, some missing. Of some 1.5 million clones listed, 98% are singletons. The source material was naive CD4+ T cells sorted from blood. Stated subset: CD45RA+ positively selected. This receptor was obtained from a young man in good health.

The CDR3, as DNA: TGTGCCAGCAGTTCAGCGGGACTCTCAAACATTCAGTACTTC. It yields the protein CASSSAGLSNIQYF. The gene calls are TRBV28 and TRBJ2-4, with 7 bases that match TRBD2. The CDR3 sequence is 14 residues long. The germline CDR1 and CDR2 sequences are MDHEN and SYDVKM. With V trimmed by 4 bases and J by 6 bases, 6 bases remained unmatched. Full variable domain (remainder filled in from reference TRBV28 and TRBJ2-4): DVKVTQSSRYLVKRTGEKVFLECVQDMDHENMFWYRQDPGLGLRLIYFSYDVKMKEKGDIPEGYSVSREKKERFSLILESASTNQTSMYLCASSSAGLSNIQYFGAGTRLSVL.